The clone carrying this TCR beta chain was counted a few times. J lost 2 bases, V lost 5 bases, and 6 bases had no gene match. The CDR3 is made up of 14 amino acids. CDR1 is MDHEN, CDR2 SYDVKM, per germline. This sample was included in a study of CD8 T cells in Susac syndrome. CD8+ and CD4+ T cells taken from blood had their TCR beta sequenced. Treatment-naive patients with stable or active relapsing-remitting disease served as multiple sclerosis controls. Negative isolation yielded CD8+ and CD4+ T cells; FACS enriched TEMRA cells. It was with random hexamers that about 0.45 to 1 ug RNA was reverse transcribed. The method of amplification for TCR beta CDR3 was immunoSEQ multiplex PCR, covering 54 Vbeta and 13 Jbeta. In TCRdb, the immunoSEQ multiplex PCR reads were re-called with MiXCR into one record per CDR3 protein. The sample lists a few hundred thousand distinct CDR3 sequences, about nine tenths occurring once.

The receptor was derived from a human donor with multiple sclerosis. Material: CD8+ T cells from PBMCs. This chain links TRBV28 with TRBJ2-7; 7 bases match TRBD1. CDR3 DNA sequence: TGTGCCAGCAGTCCTCGGGACAGCGCCTACGAGCAGTACTTC. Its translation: CASSPRDSAYEQYF. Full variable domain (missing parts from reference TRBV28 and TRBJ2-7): DVKVTQSSRYLVKRTGEKVFLECVQDMDHENMFWYRQDPGLGLRLIYFSYDVKMKEKGDIPEGYSVSREKKERFSLILESASTNQTSMYLCASSPRDSAYEQYFGPGTRLTVT.